In this sample, the clone carrying this T cell receptor (beta chain) turned up a few times. What it binds is not known. TCRdb redid the calling of the 5' RACE reads with MiXCR, one entry per CDR3 protein. The sample includes 400,000 or so distinct CDR3 sequences, approximately 20% of them seen just once. These data are taken from a study of T-cell memory formation after mild COVID-19. Overall study findings and caveats: Mainly CM and EM harbored the contracting CD4+ clones; mainly EMRA harbored the CD8+ ones.

V lost 5 bases and J 6 bases, leaving 11 bases between the germline ends. The CDR3 is made up of 13 amino acids. Germline assignment: CDR1 LNHNV and CDR2 YYDKDF (reference sequence). The TCR originated in an adult woman who had mild COVID-19 (a few samples of this study predate the infection). Cell type and time point are not known. The rearrangement joins TRBV15 to TRBJ2-4, with D perhaps matching TRBD2 (7 bases). The sequencing input was PBMCs or a T cell subset sorted from them (not recorded which). This CDR3 is CATSSGEGNIQYF. CDR3 DNA sequence: TGTGCCACCAGCTCAGGGGAGGGAAACATTCAGTACTTC.